Listed below are T cell receptor beta chains from one sample, sequenced in a study of blood T cells in healthy people across ages. TCRdb passed the 5' RACE reads through MiXCR, listing each CDR3 protein once. The sample has roughly 1.5 million distinct CDR3 sequences; approximately 42% are singletons. Sequencing was performed on blood. These TCRs come from a woman between 18 and 29 years old in good health. CDR3s include the opening cysteine and the closing phenylalanine or tryptophan. A D gene is named only where the DNA matches it firmly. Clone size appears in some rows only: once, few, many, or a class for an expanded clone.

>.|TRBV6-2/TRBV6-3|TRBD1|TRBJ1-2
TGTGCCAGCAGGGACCGGGGACAGGGGGCGCGTCGTTCCTATGGCTACACCTTC
CASRDRGQGARRSYGYTF
>few|TRBV5-1|.|TRBJ2-3
TGCGCCAGCAGCGTGGGGCTGACTGAGTGGCAGTATTTT
CASSVGLTEWQYF
>.|TRBV12-3/TRBV12-4|.|TRBJ1-5
TGTGCCAGCAGTTCCGACGGACAGTTGAGCAATCAGCCCCAGCATTTT
CASSSDGQLSNQPQHF
>many|TRBV29-1|.|TRBJ2-3
TGCAGCGTTGGCCGGGGGACAGATACGCAGTATTTT
CSVGRGTDTQYF
>.|TRBV2|.|TRBJ1-1
TGTGCCAGCAGTGAAAAGTGGGAAGCTTTCTTT
CASSEKWEAFF
>.|TRBV12-3/TRBV12-4|.|TRBJ2-1
TGTGCCAGCAGTTTAACCTGGGACCAATACCGTAAGAGCTCCTACAATGAGCAGTTCTTC
CASSLTWDQYRKSSYNEQFF
>.|TRBV6-2/TRBV6-3|.|TRBJ2-1
TGTGCCAGCAGCAGCCCTAGCGATCTGGGGAATGAGCAGTTCTTC
CASSSPSDLGNEQFF
>.|TRBV20-1|TRBD1|TRBJ2-1
TGCAGTGCCCCCAGGGGGCAGGGGGACAATGAGCAGTTCTTC
CSAPRGQGDNEQFF
>.|TRBV20-1|.|TRBJ2-5
TGCAGTGCTAGAGACCGGAACGTTCCGCGGACCGGGAATGAGCAGTACTTC
CSARDRNVPRTGNEQYF
>.|TRBV27|.|TRBJ2-4
TGTGCCAGCAGTTCCACCCCGGGACGGCCAGTCAAGCAGTACTTC
CASSSTPGRPVKQYF
>few|TRBV12-5|.|TRBJ2-1
TGTGCTAGTGGTTTGTCCCCCGGGCAGGGGCTTTGGTATGAGCAGTTCTTC
CASGLSPGQGLWYEQFF
>.|TRBV6-5|TRBD1|TRBJ2-7
TGTGCCAGCAGCTCACGCCCGGGACAGGTGTTGAACGAGCAGTACTTC
CASSSRPGQVLNEQYF
>.|TRBV4-3|.|TRBJ2-7
TGCGCCAGCAGCCAAAGCGCGCAGGGGAGCTCCTACGAGCAGTACTTC
CASSQSAQGSSYEQYF
>.|TRBV7-3|.|TRBJ2-2
TGTGCCAGCAGCTTAATGGGGTCCTCCCCCACGAACACCGGGGAGCTGTTTTTT
CASSLMGSSPTNTGELFF
>.|TRBV20-1|TRBD1|TRBJ2-7
TGCAGTGCTCCTGGGACAGTCTCCTACGAGCAGTACTTC
CSAPGTVSYEQYF
>.|TRBV12-3/TRBV12-4|TRBD2|TRBJ2-3
TGTGCCAGCAGAGGACTAGCGGGGGTCTCAGATACGCAGTATTTT
CASRGLAGVSDTQYF
>.|TRBV6-5|.|TRBJ2-1
TGTGCCAGCAGCGATACGCCGGCAAATGAGCAGTTCTTC
CASSDTPANEQFF
>.|TRBV20-1|.|TRBJ2-7
TGCAGTGCTTGTTGGGCAGGGCTCTACGAGCAGTACTTC
CSACWAGLYEQYF
>.|TRBV4-1|.|TRBJ2-5
TGCGCCAGCAGCTACAGGCCTGTCAAAGAGACCCAGTACTTC
CASSYRPVKETQYF
>few|TRBV7-3|.|TRBJ2-1
TGTGCCAGCAGCTCCAACCGGGATCCCCCCTTGTTCTTC
CASSSNRDPPLFF
>few|TRBV29-1|.|TRBJ1-5
TGCAGCGTTGGGGGACTGGCGAATCAGCCCCAGCATTTT
CSVGGLANQPQHF
>once|TRBV7-9|.|TRBJ2-6
TGTGCCAGCAGTTATCCGGCTGGGGCCAACGTCCTGACTTTC
CASSYPAGANVLTF
>.|TRBV4-1|TRBD2|TRBJ2-1
TGCGCCAGCAGCCACCCCTTTCGGGGACTAGCGGATAGGAATGAGCAGTTCTTC
CASSHPFRGLADRNEQFF
>many|TRBV12-3/TRBV12-4|.|TRBJ2-7
TGTGCCAGCAGTTTCAGGGGGGGTACCTACGAGCAGTACTTC
CASSFRGGTYEQYF
>.|TRBV5-1|.|TRBJ2-3
TGCGCCAGCAGCTCCGACGGGGGCGCAGATACGCAGTATTTT
CASSSDGGADTQYF
>.|TRBV7-7|.|TRBJ2-5
TGTGCTAGCAGCTTAGGGACTGGGGAGCAAGAGACCCAGTACTTC
CASSLGTGEQETQYF
>.|TRBV18|.|TRBJ2-7
TGTGCCAGCTCATCACGGGCAGCCTCCTACGAGCAGTACTTC
CASSSRAASYEQYF
>.|TRBV7-2|TRBD1|TRBJ1-2
TGTGCCAGCAGCAACTGGGACAGGGGCGCGGGTGGCTACACCTTC
CASSNWDRGAGGYTF
>few|TRBV24-1|.|TRBJ2-3
TGTGCCACCAGTGATTCGGGACTCCCCACAGATACGCAGTATTTT
CATSDSGLPTDTQYF
>.|TRBV5-6|TRBD1|TRBJ2-2
TGTGCCAGCAGCCCGGGACAGGGGGCGAACACCGGGGAGCTGTTTTTT
CASSPGQGANTGELFF
>.|TRBV5-6|TRBD1|TRBJ1-2
TGTGCCAGCAGCTTGTTGGACAGGCGAAGTGACGGCACCTTC
CASSLLDRRSDGTF
>.|TRBV5-1|.|TRBJ1-2
TGCGCCAGCAGGCAGGTTCAGGGTACCAACTATGGCTACACCTTC
CASRQVQGTNYGYTF
>few|TRBV6-5|TRBD2|TRBJ2-3
TGTGCCAGCAGTTTAGGCCTAGCGGGGGGTAACACAGATACGCAGTATTTT
CASSLGLAGGNTDTQYF